The table lists the clone carrying this TCR beta chain with many counts. TCRdb ran MiXCR on the 5' RACE reads and lists one entry per CDR3 protein. The sample has tens of thousands of distinct CDR3 sequences, approximately 8% seen once; the top ten hold less than 40%. Trimming at V came to 1 base and at J to 3 bases, leaving 8 bases not matched to a gene. The CDR3 runs to 19 residues. CDR1 LGHNA and CDR2 YSLEER come from the germline V gene. This entry is derived from a study of T cells after yellow fever vaccination. Study overall: For low cell numbers, libraries were made with SMART-Seq v4 Ultra Low Input.

Specimen: CD8+ T cells sorted from PBMCs, collected 15 days after the yellow fever booster vaccination. The origin of this receptor is a man younger than 45 who received the YFV17D yellow fever vaccine. This sequence joins TRBV4-3 and TRBJ2-2, with 13 nucleotides matching TRBD2. The CDR3 region is CASSQGGATSGRYTGELFF. In nucleotides, the CDR3 is TGCGCCAGCAGCCAAGGTGGGGCGACTAGCGGGAGGTACACCGGGGAGCTGTTTTTT.